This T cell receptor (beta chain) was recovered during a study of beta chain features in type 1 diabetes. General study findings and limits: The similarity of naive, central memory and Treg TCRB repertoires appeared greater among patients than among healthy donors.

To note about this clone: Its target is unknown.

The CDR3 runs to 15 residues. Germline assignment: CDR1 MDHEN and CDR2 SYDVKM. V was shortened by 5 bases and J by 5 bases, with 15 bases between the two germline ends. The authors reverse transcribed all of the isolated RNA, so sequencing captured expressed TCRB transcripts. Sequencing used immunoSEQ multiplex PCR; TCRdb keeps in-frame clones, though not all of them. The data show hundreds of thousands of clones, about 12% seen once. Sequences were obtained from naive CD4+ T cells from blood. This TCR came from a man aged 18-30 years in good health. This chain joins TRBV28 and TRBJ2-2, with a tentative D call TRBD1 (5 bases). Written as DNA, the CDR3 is TGTGCCAGCAGTCTGACAGAAGCAGGAACCGGGGAGCTGTTTTTT. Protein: CASSLTEAGTGELFF.